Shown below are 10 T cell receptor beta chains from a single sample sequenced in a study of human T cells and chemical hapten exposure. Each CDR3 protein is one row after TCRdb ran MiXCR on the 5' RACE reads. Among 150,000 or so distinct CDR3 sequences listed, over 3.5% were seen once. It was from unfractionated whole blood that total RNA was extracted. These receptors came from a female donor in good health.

CDR3 residues: CSIRRPYEQYF. The CDR3 DNA reads TGCAGCATCCGACGTCCCTACGAGCAGTACTTC. The V and J genes are TRBV20-1 and TRBJ2-7; D gene uncertain. The CDR3 has 11 residues. Germline assignment: CDR1 DFQATT and CDR2 SNEGSKA (reference sequence).

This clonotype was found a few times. The CDR3 loop is CASSEWDDYEQYF. The CDR3 nucleotides read TGTGCCAGCAGTGAATGGGACGACTACGAGCAGTACTTC. The J gene is TRBJ2-7, the V gene TRBV25-1; D might be TRBD1 or TRBD2, each matching 5 bases. Trimming pared 1 base from V and 3 bases from J, leaving 7 bases between. The germline gives CDR1 MGHDK, CDR2 SYGVNS. There are 13 residues in the CDR3.

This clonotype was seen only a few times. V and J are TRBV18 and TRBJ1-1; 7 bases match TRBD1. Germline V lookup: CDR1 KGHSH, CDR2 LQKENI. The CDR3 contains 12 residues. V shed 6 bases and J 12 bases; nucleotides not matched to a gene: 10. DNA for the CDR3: TGTGCCAGCTCCCAAAGGACAGGTCAAACTTTCTTT. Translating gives CASSQRTGQTFF.

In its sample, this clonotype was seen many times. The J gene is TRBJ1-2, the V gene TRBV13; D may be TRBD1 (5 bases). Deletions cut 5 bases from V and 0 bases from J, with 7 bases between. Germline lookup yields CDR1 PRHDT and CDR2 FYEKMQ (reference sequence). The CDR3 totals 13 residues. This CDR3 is CASSPRANYGYTF. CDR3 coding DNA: TGTGCCAGCAGCCCCAGGGCTAACTATGGCTACACCTTC.

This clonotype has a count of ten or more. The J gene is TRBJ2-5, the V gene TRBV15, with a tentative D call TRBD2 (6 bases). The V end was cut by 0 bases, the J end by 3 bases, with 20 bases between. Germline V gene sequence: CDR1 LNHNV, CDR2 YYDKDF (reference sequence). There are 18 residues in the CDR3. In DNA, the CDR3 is TGTGCCACCAGCAGAGATTCGTCGGGTGCTAGCGACGAAGAGACCCAGTACTTC. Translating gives CATSRDSSGASDEETQYF.

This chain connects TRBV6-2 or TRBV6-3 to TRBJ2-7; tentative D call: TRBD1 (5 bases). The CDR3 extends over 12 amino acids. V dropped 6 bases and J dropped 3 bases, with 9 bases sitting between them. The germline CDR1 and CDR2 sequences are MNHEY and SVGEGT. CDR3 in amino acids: CASSRTLYEQYF. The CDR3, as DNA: TGTGCCAGCAGCCGGACACTCTACGAGCAGTACTTC.

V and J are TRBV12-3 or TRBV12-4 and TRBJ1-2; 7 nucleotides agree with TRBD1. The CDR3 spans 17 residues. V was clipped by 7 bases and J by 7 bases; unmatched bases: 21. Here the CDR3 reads CASTYSLTGSLRGGYTF. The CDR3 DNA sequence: TGTGCCAGCACCTACTCCCTGACAGGGAGTCTTCGGGGTGGCTACACCTTC.

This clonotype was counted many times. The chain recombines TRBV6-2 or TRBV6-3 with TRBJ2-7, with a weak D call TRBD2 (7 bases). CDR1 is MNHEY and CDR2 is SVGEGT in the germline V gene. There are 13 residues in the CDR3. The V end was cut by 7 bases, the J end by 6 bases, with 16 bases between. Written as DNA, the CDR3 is TGTGCCAGCACCCGGGGGGCCCGTCGCGAGCAGTACTTC. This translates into CASTRGARREQYF.

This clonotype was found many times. In DNA form, the CDR3 reads TGTGCCAGCAGTTACCCGCTAAGGGGACAGGGGTCTGGAAACACCATATATTTT. Translated: CASSYPLRGQGSGNTIYF. The chain combines TRBV6-6 with TRBJ1-3; 10 bases are shared with TRBD1. The ends lost 2 bases at V and 1 base at J; junction bases unmatched: 8. The length of the CDR3 is 18 residues. Germline CDR1 MNHNY, CDR2 SVGAGI (reference sequence).

The CDR3 protein is CASSLGGAGGNEQFF. CDR3 DNA: TGTGCCAGCAGTCTAGGGGGGGCAGGGGGCAATGAGCAGTTCTTC. V gene TRBV28 combines with J gene TRBJ2-1; the D call may be TRBD1 or TRBD2 (7 bases each). Looked up from germline, CDR1 is MDHEN and CDR2 is SYDVKM. CDR3 length equals 15 residues. V lost 5 bases and J 6 bases, leaving 17 bases between the germline ends.